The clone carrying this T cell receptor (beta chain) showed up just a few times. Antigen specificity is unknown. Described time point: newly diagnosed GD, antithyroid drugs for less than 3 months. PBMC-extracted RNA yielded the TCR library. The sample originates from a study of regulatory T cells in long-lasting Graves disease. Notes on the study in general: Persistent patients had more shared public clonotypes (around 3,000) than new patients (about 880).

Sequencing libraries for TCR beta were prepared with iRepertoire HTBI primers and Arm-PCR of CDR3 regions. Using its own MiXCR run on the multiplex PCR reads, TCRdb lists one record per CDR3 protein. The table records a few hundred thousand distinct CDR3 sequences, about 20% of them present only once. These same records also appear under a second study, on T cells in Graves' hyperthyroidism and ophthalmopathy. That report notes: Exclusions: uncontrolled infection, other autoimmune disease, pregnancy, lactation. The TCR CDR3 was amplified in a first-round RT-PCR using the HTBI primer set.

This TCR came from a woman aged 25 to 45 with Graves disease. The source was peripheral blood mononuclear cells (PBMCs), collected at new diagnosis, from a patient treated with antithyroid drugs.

The CDR3, as DNA: TGCGCCAGCAGCCAAGACGACAGGCTTCGCACAGATACGCAGTATTTT. This translates into CASSQDDRLRTDTQYF. V is TRBV4-1 and J is TRBJ2-3; D may be TRBD1 (6 bases). Germline-derived CDR1 and CDR2 are MGHRA and YSYEKL. Deletions cut 0 bases from V and 1 base from J, with 11 bases between. The CDR3 extends over 16 amino acids.